Shown below are 21 T cell receptor beta chains from a single sample sequenced in a study of T cells after yellow fever vaccination. TCRdb ran MiXCR on the 5' RACE reads and lists one entry per CDR3 protein. The table has hundreds of thousands of distinct CDR3 sequences, about 17% seen once; the top ten hold 15% to 20%. Material: PBMCs, obtained before the yellow fever booster vaccination. These receptors all come from a man between 18 and 35 years old who received the YFV17D yellow fever vaccine.

This clonotype was seen a handful of times. The V call is TRBV7-2, the J call TRBJ2-3; D may be TRBD1 or TRBD2 (5 bases each). The CDR3 loop spans 18 amino acids. Germline CDR1 and CDR2: SGHTA and FQGNSA. Deletions cut 5 bases from V and 0 bases from J, with 21 bases between. The CDR3 DNA is TGTGCCAGCAGCCTCCCTCCCGGGACCCCCAGAAGCACAGATACGCAGTATTTT. This translates into CASSLPPGTPRSTDTQYF.

Ten or more counts support this clonotype. In nucleotides, the CDR3 is TGTGCCAGCTCAGCTAGCGGGGGCACAGATACGCAGTATTTT. Protein: CASSASGGTDTQYF. This chain uses TRBV18 with TRBJ2-3, with TRBD2 identical over 9 bases. The germline CDR1 and CDR2 sequences are KGHSH and LQKENI. The CDR3 is 14 residues long. V lost 5 bases to trimming and J lost 1 base; unmatched junction nucleotides: 1.

J is TRBJ1-1 and V is TRBV5-1; D gene ambiguous. CDR1 SGHRS and CDR2 YFSETQ come from the germline V gene. Trimming removed 2 bases from V and 8 bases from J, with 10 bases in between. This CDR3 is 12 amino acids long. CDR3 residues: CASSFPLGEAFF. Here the CDR3 DNA reads TGCGCCAGCAGCTTTCCCCTAGGGGAAGCTTTCTTT.

In this sample, this clonotype turned up a few times. This sequence joins TRBV3-1 and TRBJ1-6; D may be TRBD1 (6 bases). The V and J ends lost 9 bases and 3 bases respectively, with 12 bases between them. CDR3 length: 14 residues. Germline V CDR1 and CDR2: LGHDT, YNNKEL (reference sequence). CDR3 DNA: TGTGCCAGTGCCACAGGGAACTATAATTCACCCCTCCACTTT. Encoded protein: CASATGNYNSPLHF.

This rearrangement joins TRBV7-7 to TRBJ2-3; D is perhaps TRBD2 (5 bases). Trimming stripped 1 base from V and 6 bases from J, with 14 bases between. The CDR3 is 15 amino acids. CDR1 SSHAT and CDR2 FNYEAQ come from the germline V gene (reference sequence). In nucleotides, the CDR3 is TGTGCCAGCAGCTTAGAGGTCGGGCGGGTGGATACGCAGTATTTT. This gives the protein CASSLEVGRVDTQYF.

V gene TRBV5-1 combines with J gene TRBJ2-5; D tentatively fits TRBD1 or TRBD2 (5 bases each). Germline CDR1 SGHRS, CDR2 YFSETQ. The CDR3 covers 13 residues. V shed 2 bases and J shed 5 bases, with 10 bases lying between them. CDR3 sequence: CASSFAREETQYF. CDR3 DNA sequence: TGCGCCAGCAGCTTTGCCAGGGAGGAGACCCAGTACTTC.

The chain combines TRBV12-3 or TRBV12-4 with TRBJ2-1; D might be TRBD2 (6 bases). Trimming cost V 3 bases and J 6 bases, with 15 bases left between them. The CDR3 consists of 15 residues. DNA of the CDR3: TGTGCCAGCAGTTTGGTAGGGTTGGGAGGCAATGAGCAGTTCTTC. This encodes CASSLVGLGGNEQFF.

The chain couples TRBV5-1 to TRBJ1-2; TRBD1 agrees at 7 bases. Germline V lookup: CDR1 SGHRS, CDR2 YFSETQ. V trimming: 3 bases; J trimming: 6 bases; junction bases outside the gene matches: 8. The CDR3 length is 14 residues. CDR3 protein: CASSWMDRRDGYTF. CDR3 bases: TGCGCCAGCAGCTGGATGGACAGGCGGGATGGCTACACCTTC.

V usage is TRBV18 and J usage is TRBJ1-5; D might be TRBD1 (5 bases). Looked up from germline, CDR1 is KGHSH and CDR2 is LQKENI. This CDR3 is built from 15 residues. Trimming left V 4 bases short and J 2 bases short, with 12 bases between. The DNA of the CDR3 is TGTGCCAGCTCACGGTGGGGCGATGGCAATCAGCCCCAGCATTTT. This sequence encodes CASSRWGDGNQPQHF.

This clonotype was counted at least ten times. The chain is built from TRBV6-5 and TRBJ2-7; 7 bases are shared with TRBD2. Trimming took 6 bases from V and 7 from J; bases not matched to a gene: 9. The CDR3 covers 13 residues. The germline V gene has CDR1 MNHEY and CDR2 SVGAGI. CDR3 region: CASRGRGAGEQYF. The CDR3 DNA reads TGTGCCAGCAGGGGGCGGGGAGCGGGAGAGCAGTACTTC.

This clonotype was counted between two and nine times. The chain joins TRBV7-9 to TRBJ1-2; maybe TRBD1 (6 bases). V was trimmed by 3 bases and J by 6 bases, leaving 17 bases between them. The CDR3 covers 15 residues. Per the germline V gene, CDR1 is SEHNR and CDR2 is FQNEAQ (reference sequence). CDR3 amino acids: CASSLGQGRADGYTF. In DNA form, the CDR3 reads TGTGCCAGCAGCTTGGGCCAGGGGAGAGCGGATGGCTACACCTTC.

CDR3 DNA sequence: TGTGCCAGCAGTTTTATCGAGCGAAAGAACACTGAAGCTTTCTTT. Its translation: CASSFIERKNTEAFF. J is TRBJ1-1 and V is TRBV28; no firm D call. V lost 3 bases, J lost 1 base, and 12 bases lay in between. This CDR3 region has 15 residues. Germline values: CDR1 MDHEN, CDR2 SYDVKM.

The rearrangement links TRBV4-3 to TRBJ2-3, with 7 bases aligning to TRBD2. Trimming removed 4 bases from V and 2 bases from J; junction bases left unmatched: 6. This CDR3 comprises 15 residues. The germline gives CDR1 LGHNA, CDR2 YSLEER. In DNA form, the CDR3 reads TGCGCCAGCAGCCGGTCTAGCGGATACACAGATACGCAGTATTTT. This translates into CASSRSSGYTDTQYF.

The chain uses TRBV4-1 and TRBJ1-6, with unresolved D. V lost 1 base and J 5 bases, leaving 9 bases between the germline ends. This CDR3 has 15 amino acids. Per the germline V gene, CDR1 is MGHRA and CDR2 is YSYEKL. This chain's CDR3 is CASSQGTVNNSPLHF. For the CDR3, the DNA is TGCGCCAGCAGCCAAGGGACGGTTAATAATTCACCCCTCCACTTT.

The rearrangement joins TRBV6-6 to TRBJ1-2; D is ambiguous. The V gene lost 4 bases and the J gene lost 8 bases, with 8 bases spanning the gap. The CDR3 sequence is 11 residues long. Germline CDR1 MNHNY, CDR2 SVGAGI (reference sequence). CDR3 coding DNA: TGTGCCAGCAGTTTACAGCGGGGCTACACCTTC. This encodes CASSLQRGYTF.

This clonotype came up a few times. The V gene is TRBV15, the J gene TRBJ1-2; D ambiguous. Germline V lookup: CDR1 LNHNV, CDR2 YYDKDF (reference sequence). CDR3 length: 15 amino acids. The V and J ends lost 1 base and 4 bases respectively, with 13 bases between them. CDR3 region: CATSRGPSPGYGYTF. The CDR3 DNA sequence: TGTGCCACCAGCAGAGGCCCCAGTCCAGGCTATGGCTACACCTTC.

There are many counts of this clonotype. The rearrangement joins TRBV5-1 to TRBJ2-3; 11 positions match TRBD1. This CDR3 spans 15 amino acids. Germline V gives CDR1 SGHRS, CDR2 YFSETQ. The V gene end was trimmed by 4 bases and the J gene end by 3 bases; junction bases not matched to a gene: 4. The CDR3 DNA reads as TGCGCCAGCAGCCCCGGGACAGGGGGGACAGATACGCAGTATTTT. This sequence encodes CASSPGTGGTDTQYF.

This chain connects TRBV18 to TRBJ2-7; D is uncertain. V dropped 4 bases and J dropped 3 bases, with 13 bases sitting between them. This CDR3 contains 14 residues. The V gene's germline CDR1 is KGHSH and CDR2 LQKENI. The CDR3 reads CASSRTDGYYEQYF. The CDR3 region has the DNA TGTGCCAGCTCACGGACGGATGGCTACTACGAGCAGTACTTC. Drawing the rest from reference TRBV18 and TRBJ2-7, the complete variable domain is NAGVMQNPRHLVRRRGQEARLRCSPMKGHSHVYWYRQLPEEGLKFMVYLQKENIIDESGMPKERFSAEFPKEGPSILRIQQVVRGDSAAYFCASSRTDGYYEQYFGPGTRLTVT.

This chain links TRBV5-6 with TRBJ1-1; 9 nucleotides line up with TRBD1. CDR1 SGHDT and CDR2 YYEEEE come from the germline V gene. The trim removed 4 bases at V and 0 bases at J, leaving 10 bases unmatched. This CDR3 region has 17 residues. CDR3 in amino acids: CASSRDRVGRMNTEAFF. The CDR3 DNA follows: TGTGCCAGCAGCCGGGACAGGGTAGGGCGCATGAACACTGAAGCTTTCTTT.

The V and J genes are TRBV9 and TRBJ1-6; 9 positions match TRBD1. V trimming: 3 bases; J trimming: 9 bases; junction bases outside the gene matches: 4. The length of the CDR3 is 14 residues. The germline V gene encodes CDR1 SGDLS and CDR2 YYNGEE. The CDR3: CASSAGTGSSPLHF. The CDR3, as DNA: TGTGCCAGCAGCGCCGGGACAGGGTCTTCACCCCTCCACTTT.

This clonotype was detected a few times. This chain connects TRBV7-2 to TRBJ1-4; the D is unclear. The CDR3 is 15 amino acids. Trimming took 4 bases from V and 2 from J, leaving 11 bases between them. CDR1 is SGHTA and CDR2 is FQGNSA in the germline V gene. As DNA, the CDR3 is TGTGCCAGCAGCTCCCGGGTGGGGACTAATGAAAAACTGTTTTTT. As protein: CASSSRVGTNEKLFF.